Sequencing of this T cell receptor beta chain was carried out in a study of T-cell memory formation after mild COVID-19 (dated by TCRdb to about 2021). Concerning the study at large: TCR sequence clusters from the two donors were found to be largely donor specific. In a couple of donors, T-cell clones that expanded and contracted after mild COVID-19 were tracked by sequencing TCRalpha and TCRbeta repertoires over time. The cohort was made up of two young adult volunteers, one female and one male, who were previously healthy. General conclusions and limits of the study: Clones that contracted from day 15 to 85 showed balanced CD4/CD8 phenotypes, whereas a second wave of clones that expanded from day 15 to 37 leaned towards CD4+. SARS-CoV-2 specificity was not confirmed for the second-wave clones peaking on day 37. Contracting CD4+ clones were found mainly in CM and EM memory subsets, while CD8+ clones were enriched in EMRA. The detection of some responding clones in pre-infection memory suggests that pre-existing cross-reactive memory T cells joined the SARS-CoV-2 response. The study included only a couple of mild cases, and larger cohorts that include severe cases with pre-infection samples were judged to be necessary.

The listed sequencing device is Illumina NovaSeq 6000. TCRalpha and TCRbeta cDNA libraries were constructed by 5'RACE with constant-segment primers, with sample barcodes and unique molecular identifiers being introduced. RNA was extracted from every sample with Trizol reagent. Libraries were amplified in two PCR steps, with a second sample barcode and Illumina TruSeq adapters added in the second step. Sequencing of libraries was performed on an Illumina NovaSeq with 2 x 150 bp paired-end reads. The study's own analysis went as follows. The reads were demultiplexed and collapsed into UMI-guided consensus sequences using migec v1.2.7. With mixcr v2.1.11, UMI consensuses were aligned to TRA and TRB V and J templates and assembled into clonotypes. A clonotype was counted as expanded or contracted only if both edgeR and NoisET called the change significant, with noise models trained on biological replicates. For edgeR calls, a false discovery rate-adjusted p below 0.01 and a log2 fold-change threshold of 1 were applied. As an exploratory analysis of dynamics, max-normalized trajectories of the 1000 most abundant clonotypes were examined with PCA combined with hierarchical clustering. Separately sequenced CD4+ and CD8+ repertoires were used to assign the CD4 or CD8 phenotype of responding clones. TCRdb's own reprocessing of the public reads used fastp at Q25 and MiXCR and kept productive beta chains. Identical CDR3 proteins give one entry, which carries the most common genes and DNA. TCRdb, not the authors, supplied the V and J calls. The sample has about 350,000 distinct CDR3 sequences on record, approximately 15% of them singletons. The top ten constitute about a fifth of the sample.

In this sample, this clonotype turned up many times. The clone's antigen remains unknown. Base qualities are not provided; no much larger clone lies one nucleotide away. PBMCs were isolated by Ficoll-Paque density gradient centrifugation. Sequencing was carried out using PBMCs or a T cell subset sorted from them (not recorded which). The TCR sequence derives from a man between 18 and 35 years old who had mild COVID-19 (a few samples of this study predate the infection). The sample titles of this study are shuffled in the database, so cell type and time point are left out; the donor was told from shared clones.

CDR3 sequence: CSASLPGTEKIGYTF. The base sequence is TGCAGTGCTAGCCTACCAGGGACGGAAAAAATCGGCTACACCTTC. The chain couples TRBV20-1 to TRBJ1-2, with TRBD1 perhaps the D gene, on 5 matching bases. The trim is 3 bases for V and 8 bases for J, with a gap of 22 bases between the germline ends. Its CDR3 holds 15 amino acids, cysteine through phenylalanine. Only the CDR3 portion is preserved as DNA: 45 bases, with reading frame beginning at the first base. The CDR1 and CDR2 encoded by the germline V gene (reference sequence) are DFQATT and SNEGSKA.